Sequencing of this T cell receptor (beta chain) was carried out in a study of OX40 agonist ivuxolimab in advanced cancers. Overall study context: Approximately 40% of patients had received prior checkpoint inhibitor therapy. The study's findings and limits: Among T cells, CD8+ cells averaged more expanded clones than CD4+ cells. Individuals who were partial responders at 0.1-3.0 mg/kg had clonal expansion that ranked among the lowest.

To note about this clone: Its antigen is as yet unknown.

Clones were sequenced by immunoSEQ multiplex PCR, and TCRdb holds only the in-frame ones, with some missing. This table holds roughly 76,000 clones, approximately 83% found once. Germline values: CDR1 SGHRS, CDR2 YFSETQ. After removal of 4 bases from V and 3 bases from J, the junction contained 2 bases not matched to a gene. The length of the CDR3 is 13 residues. The source material was CD4+ or CD8+ T cells sorted from blood, sampled in a trial of the OX40 agonist ivuxolimab. This sequence joins TRBV5-1 and TRBJ1-1; TRBD1 matches at 8 bases. The TCR was taken from an adult with an advanced solid tumor such as melanoma, head and neck, liver or kidney cancer. DNA for the CDR3: TGCGCCAGCAGCCAGGACAGGGACACTGAAGCTTTCTTT. Translating gives CASSQDRDTEAFF. Full variable domain (rest looked up from reference TRBV5-1 and TRBJ1-1): KAGVTQTPRYLIKTRGQQVTLSCSPISGHRSVSWYQQTPGQGLQFLFEYFSETQRNKGNFPGRFSGRQFSNSRSEMNVSTLELGDSALYLCASSQDRDTEAFFGQGTRLTVV.